The 22 T cell receptor beta chains below all came from one sample that was sequenced in a study of molecular identifiers for immune sequencing clone quantification. One entry per CDR3 protein, called by TCRdb with MiXCR from the PCR reads. The sample lists about 320,000 distinct CDR3 sequences; roughly a fifth were seen once. Sequences were obtained from naive CD8+ T cells from blood, with Jurkat cell RNA spiked in. Subset: FACS-sorted CD8+CD4-CCR7+CD45RA+ naive T cells. The receptors come from a human donor in good health. Some libraries in this study had Jurkat cell RNA spiked in.

Notes on this clonotype: A much more abundant neighbour one base away suggests this may be a read error. The chain joins TRBV7-9 to TRBJ2-7; 7 bases line up with TRBD1. Germline V CDR1 and CDR2: SEHNR, FQNEAQ (reference sequence). The CDR3 totals 14 residues. V gave up 10 bases and J gave up 2 bases; unmatched junction bases: 11. CDR3 sequence reads: CANTQTGRTYEQYF. The CDR3 coding sequence is TGTGCCAACACTCAGACAGGGAGAACCTACGAGCAGTACTTC.

About this clonotype: This sequence may be a read error, since a much larger clone differs from it by one base. The chain has TRBV29-1 and TRBJ1-3, with D unclear. Germline lookup yields CDR1 SQVTM and CDR2 ANQGSEA. This CDR3 has 15 amino acids. The CDR3 DNA is TGCAGCGTTCCGGGTCCGGGTCTCTCTGGAAGCACCATATATTTT. Translating it yields CSVPGPGLSGSTIYF.

This clonotype was recorded at least ten times. An end of the junction does not agree with germline; a read error may underlie this. The rearrangement joins TRBV28 to TRBJ2-7; 8 bases map to TRBD2. Germline CDR1 is MDHEN and CDR2 is SYDVKM. The CDR3 contains 16 residues. CDR3 DNA sequence: TGTGCCAGCAGTTTAGCGGGAGGATCCCCCTCCTTCGAGCAGTACTTC. Encoded protein: CASSLAGGSPSFEQYF.

This clonotype was observed many times. The V call is TRBV7-6, the J call TRBJ2-2; D is uncertain. Germline V lookup: CDR1 SGHVS, CDR2 FNYEAQ. The CDR3 extends over 14 amino acids. The V end lost 1 base, the J end lost 1 base, and 4 bases lay between the germline ends. The CDR3 spells CASSLVGNTGELFF. The CDR3 DNA sequence: TGTGCCAGCAGCTTAGTGGGGAACACCGGGGAGCTGTTTTTT.

This clonotype has only a few counts. V is TRBV10-2 and J is TRBJ2-5; D might be TRBD2 (6 bases). From germline, CDR1 is WSHSY and CDR2 SAAADI. V dropped 2 bases and J dropped 7 bases, with 17 bases sitting between them. This CDR3 is built from 15 residues. The CDR3 loop is CASSEVVGGVGTQYF. CDR3 coding DNA: TGCGCCAGCAGTGAGGTGGTAGGAGGGGTCGGGACCCAGTACTTC.

In its sample, this clonotype was seen many times. The V gene is TRBV10-3, the J gene TRBJ1-6; 7 bases agree with TRBD1. Unmatched junction bases numbered 7, after V lost 6 bases and J lost 5 bases. The CDR3 is 15 residues long. Germline loops: CDR1 ENHRY, CDR2 SYGVKD. CDR3 nucleotides: TGTGCCATCAGATTCACCGGGACAGATAATTCACCCCTCCACTTT. Translated: CAIRFTGTDNSPLHF.

Concerning this clonotype: A read error may explain this, as a much larger clone is one base away. The V and J genes are TRBV7-6 and TRBJ1-3; D is uncertain. This CDR3 spans 17 amino acids. V was cut by 1 base and J by 2 bases, with 15 bases left in between. From germline, CDR1 is SGHVS and CDR2 FNYEAQ. The CDR3 nucleotides read TGTGCCAGCAGCTTAGACGGACGGACGAGCCCTGGAAACACCATATATTTT. Protein product: CASSLDGRTSPGNTIYF.

This clonotype has a count of ten or more. The V call is TRBV6-2 or TRBV6-3, the J call TRBJ2-3; TRBD2 might be the D (5 bases). The germline V gene has CDR1 MNHEY and CDR2 SVGEGT. This CDR3 has 11 residues. The V end was cut by 8 bases, the J end by 5 bases, with 8 bases between. The CDR3 region has the DNA TGTGCCAGCGGGGAGTTAGATACGCAGTATTTT. Translated, it gives CASGELDTQYF.

This clonotype appeared once. This may arise from a read error, as a much more abundant clone is one base away. V gene TRBV5-6 combines with J gene TRBJ2-7, with D hard to call. CDR3 size: 15 residues. Germline V CDR1 and CDR2: SGHDT, YYEEEE. The chain's CDR3 is CASSTPTVPSYELYF. CDR3 nucleotide sequence: TGTGCCAGCAGTACCCCGACGGTCCCCTCCTACGAGCTGTACTTC.

J is TRBJ2-7 and V is TRBV3-1, with D hard to call. The CDR3 is made up of 11 amino acids. The germline V gene encodes CDR1 LGHDT and CDR2 YNNKEL (reference sequence). The germline V and J ends were trimmed by 5 bases and 7 bases, with 9 bases remaining between them. This chain's CDR3 is CASSSFGEQYF. CDR3 nucleotide sequence: TGTGCCAGCAGCAGTTTCGGGGAGCAGTACTTC.

Comment on this clonotype: A read error may explain this, as a much larger clone is one base away. This sequence joins TRBV4-3 and TRBJ2-7; D might be TRBD2 (6 bases). The germline V gene has CDR1 LGHNA and CDR2 YSLEER. This CDR3 spans 13 amino acids. DNA for the CDR3: TGCGCCAGCTGCCAAGGGACTTACTACGAGCAGTACTTC. Its translation is CASCQGTYYEQYF.

This clonotype was detected ten times or more. The chain has TRBV9 and TRBJ1-1; D is unclear. The germline CDR1 and CDR2 sequences are SGDLS and YYNGEE. CDR3 length equals 14 residues. V shed 0 bases and J shed 3 bases, with 9 bases lying between them. The CDR3 spells CASSVGTMDTEAFF. The CDR3 bases are TGTGCCAGCAGCGTAGGGACGATGGACACTGAAGCTTTCTTT.

As for this clonotype: A much larger clone lies a single base off, so this may be a read error. V gene TRBV12-3 or TRBV12-4 combines with J gene TRBJ1-1, with a possible D match to TRBD1 (5 bases). CDR3 length: 16 amino acids. CDR3 sequence: CASSSLGPAGRSEASF. CDR3 nucleotides: TGTGCCAGCAGTTCCCTAGGCCCAGCGGGACGGTCTGAAGCTTCCTTT.

This clonotype was picked up many times. The chain combines TRBV20-1 with TRBJ1-1; 8 nucleotides align to TRBD1. After removal of 5 bases from V and 4 bases from J, the junction contained 3 bases not matched to a gene. Germline-derived CDR1 and CDR2 are DFQATT and SNEGSKA (reference sequence). The CDR3 length is 12 residues. The CDR3 loop is CSADTGGTEAFF. Written as DNA, the CDR3 is TGCAGTGCTGATACAGGGGGCACTGAAGCTTTCTTT.

For this clonotype: A much larger clone differs from this one at a single base, so this may be a read error. This chain connects TRBV28 to TRBJ2-3; 8 positions match TRBD1. CDR1 and CDR2 from the germline V gene are MDHEN and SYDVKM. There are 15 residues in the CDR3. The CDR3 nucleotides are TGTGCCTGCAGTTCCGGACAGGGCGGGATAGATACGCAGTATTTT. Translating it yields CACSSGQGGIDTQYF.

This clonotype was counted ten times or more. J is TRBJ1-4 and V is TRBV7-9; perhaps TRBD1 as D (5 bases). The CDR3 is 16 amino acids. Trimming took 1 base from V and 8 from J, leaving 17 bases between them. The germline CDR1 and CDR2 sequences are SEHNR and FQNEAQ (reference sequence). CDR3 sequence reads: CASSLVLRGPYEKLFF. The CDR3 coding sequence is TGTGCCAGCAGCTTAGTTTTAAGGGGCCCGTACGAAAAACTGTTTTTT.

As concerns this clonotype: A much larger clone lies a single base off, so this may be a read error. The conserved closing phenylalanine or tryptophan is absent in this CDR3, likely reflecting a read error. The limits of the CDR3 on the DNA are not certain, so only TCRdb's listed CDR3 is given. This chain uses TRBV4-3 with TRBJ2-7; TRBD2 is the table's D call and was not checked against the DNA. With termini counted, the CDR3 has 15 amino acids. Per the germline V gene, CDR1 is LGHNA and CDR2 is YSLEER. The CDR3 sequence: CASSQTAGTSGDKYL.

The sample holds many counts of this clonotype. The rearrangement joins TRBV19 to TRBJ1-2; no definite D call. The CDR3 has 13 residues. Germline V lookup: CDR1 LNHDA, CDR2 SQIVND (reference sequence). V lost 3 bases and J lost 2, with 7 bases in between. Here the CDR3 DNA reads TGTGCCAGTAGTATGACTAACAACTATGGCTACACCTTC. Translating it yields CASSMTNNYGYTF.

This clonotype was found many times. As DNA, the CDR3 is TGTGCCAGCAGTTACTCGTCAGAGTGGCTTGGCTACACCTTC. Amino acid sequence: CASSYSSEWLGYTF. V is TRBV6-6 and J is TRBJ1-2; D not certain. The CDR3 totals 14 residues. Germline CDR1 MNHNY, CDR2 SVGAGI (reference sequence). V gave up 0 bases and J gave up 7 bases, with 12 bases separating them.

On this clonotype: This clone may be a read error of a much larger clone one base away. The gene calls are TRBV7-6 and TRBJ2-5; D is perhaps TRBD2 (5 bases). The CDR3 loop spans 13 amino acids. Germline CDR1 is SGHVS and CDR2 is FNYEAQ. The CDR3 DNA follows: TGTACCAGCAGCTTCGGGATGCAAGAGACCCAGTACTTC. Its protein is CTSSFGMQETQYF.

To note about this clonotype: A single base separates this from a much larger clone, so it may be a read error. CDR3 sequence (DNA): TGTGCCTGGAGTGTAATGGGGAACACTGGAGCTTTCTTT. Protein product: CAWSVMGNTGAFF. The genes are TRBV30 and TRBJ1-1, with unresolved D. CDR1 is GTSNPN and CDR2 is SVGIG in the germline V gene (reference sequence). The CDR3 extends over 13 amino acids.

This clonotype was picked up a small number of times. The CDR3, as DNA: TGCGCCAGCAGCCCGGGCTACGACTTAGTGAACACCGGGGAGCTGTTTTTT. Amino acids: CASSPGYDLVNTGELFF. The V and J genes are TRBV10-1 and TRBJ2-2; D unclear. There are 17 residues in the CDR3. Per the germline V gene, CDR1 is WNHNN and CDR2 is SYGVQD (reference sequence). Trimming removed 6 bases from V and 1 base from J, with 18 bases in between.